The rows below give T cell receptor beta chains drawn from one sample of a study of CD4+ T cells in melanoma. Clones were read by immunoSEQ multiplex PCR, and TCRdb kept only the in-frame ones, dropping some. The table lists roughly 140,000 clones, around nine tenths of them singletons, with 1.5% to 1.9% in the top ten. Receptors originate from a human donor with melanoma. CDR3s include the opening cysteine and the closing phenylalanine or tryptophan. Fields, in order: V gene, D gene, J gene, clone size, CDR3 protein, CDR3 DNA. A D gene is named only where the DNA matches it firmly. The size field is filled for only some rows; it gives once, few, many or a size class.

v_call: TRBV28; d_call: TRBD1; j_call: TRBJ1-1; clone_size: -; cdr3_aa: CASSSQGMNTEAFF; cdr3_nt: TGTGCCAGCAGTTCACAGGGGATGAACACTGAAGCTTTCTTT
v_call: TRBV5-6; d_call: -; j_call: TRBJ2-7; clone_size: -; cdr3_aa: CASSLGFGSILHEQYF; cdr3_nt: TGTGCCAGCAGCTTGGGTTTTGGCTCCATTCTCCACGAGCAGTACTTC
v_call: TRBV30; d_call: TRBD2; j_call: TRBJ2-1; clone_size: few; cdr3_aa: CAWEYGRLAGGLEQFF; cdr3_nt: TGTGCCTGGGAATATGGGAGGCTAGCGGGGGGCTTGGAGCAGTTCTTC
v_call: TRBV19; d_call: TRBD1; j_call: TRBJ2-3; clone_size: -; cdr3_aa: CASSQGSGDTQYF; cdr3_nt: TGTGCCAGTTCACAGGGGTCGGGGGATACGCAGTATTTT
v_call: TRBV5-6; d_call: TRBD2; j_call: TRBJ2-3; clone_size: -; cdr3_aa: CASSLGERGGTDTQYF; cdr3_nt: TGTGCCAGCAGCTTGGGAGAGCGGGGGGGCACAGATACGCAGTATTTT
v_call: TRBV14; d_call: TRBD1; j_call: TRBJ1-3; clone_size: -; cdr3_aa: CASSQLPGQRNTIYF; cdr3_nt: TGTGCCAGCAGCCAACTACCGGGACAGCGAAACACCATATATTTT
v_call: TRBV5-6; d_call: -; j_call: TRBJ1-2; clone_size: -; cdr3_aa: CASSSETGTHYGYTF; cdr3_nt: TGTGCCAGCAGCTCCGAGACCGGGACCCATTATGGCTACACCTTC
v_call: TRBV18; d_call: -; j_call: TRBJ2-3; clone_size: -; cdr3_aa: CASAPAGDTQYF; cdr3_nt: TGTGCCAGCGCGCCGGCGGGAGATACGCAGTATTTT
v_call: TRBV19; d_call: -; j_call: TRBJ1-1; clone_size: -; cdr3_aa: CASTQWGAGYDTEAFF; cdr3_nt: TGTGCCAGTACCCAATGGGGGGCAGGGTACGACACTGAAGCTTTCTTT
v_call: TRBV30; d_call: -; j_call: TRBJ1-1; clone_size: -; cdr3_aa: CAWSTKTGREAFF; cdr3_nt: TGTGCCTGGAGCACAAAAACCGGGAGAGAAGCTTTCTTT
v_call: TRBV18; d_call: -; j_call: TRBJ1-4; clone_size: -; cdr3_aa: CASSPSRGNEKLFF; cdr3_nt: TGTGCCAGCTCTCCCAGCCGGGGGAATGAAAAACTGTTTTTT
v_call: TRBV6-5; d_call: -; j_call: TRBJ1-1; clone_size: -; cdr3_aa: CASSPWGDTEAFF; cdr3_nt: TGTGCCAGCAGCCCCTGGGGGGACACTGAAGCTTTCTTT
v_call: TRBV5-1; d_call: TRBD1; j_call: TRBJ1-2; clone_size: -; cdr3_aa: CASSAIIPGQGRGYTF; cdr3_nt: TGCGCCAGCAGCGCCATTATACCGGGACAGGGGAGAGGCTACACCTTC
v_call: TRBV7-9; d_call: -; j_call: TRBJ2-3; clone_size: -; cdr3_aa: CASGLASTDTQYF; cdr3_nt: TGTGCCAGCGGGCTGGCTAGCACAGATACGCAGTATTTT
v_call: TRBV7-3; d_call: TRBD2; j_call: TRBJ2-2; clone_size: -; cdr3_aa: CASSLPGSRTSLHTGELFF; cdr3_nt: TGTGCCAGCAGCTTACCAGGATCCCGGACTAGCTTGCACACCGGGGAGCTGTTTTTT
v_call: TRBV4-1; d_call: -; j_call: TRBJ1-5; clone_size: once; cdr3_aa: CASSQDGNQPQHF; cdr3_nt: TGCGCCAGCAGCCAGGATGGGAATCAGCCCCAGCATTTT
v_call: TRBV7-9; d_call: -; j_call: TRBJ2-2; clone_size: -; cdr3_aa: CASSLTPRGLTGELFF; cdr3_nt: TGTGCCAGCAGCTTAACCCCACGGGGGCTCACCGGGGAGCTGTTTTTT
v_call: TRBV7-3; d_call: TRBD1; j_call: TRBJ2-2; clone_size: -; cdr3_aa: CASSSGQGNTGELFF; cdr3_nt: TGTGCCAGCAGCTCGGGACAGGGGAACACCGGGGAGCTGTTTTTT
v_call: TRBV6-1; d_call: TRBD1; j_call: TRBJ1-4; clone_size: -; cdr3_aa: CASQKRGRGEKLFF; cdr3_nt: TGTGCCAGCCAAAAGAGGGGGCGAGGTGAAAAACTGTTTTTT
v_call: TRBV5-1; d_call: -; j_call: TRBJ2-7; clone_size: few; cdr3_aa: CASSVNGGQYEQYF; cdr3_nt: TGCGCCAGCAGCGTGAACGGGGGGCAATACGAGCAGTACTTC
v_call: TRBV10-3; d_call: TRBD1; j_call: TRBJ1-6; clone_size: few; cdr3_aa: CAIRALDRGSSPLHF; cdr3_nt: TGTGCCATCAGAGCCCTCGACAGGGGGAGCTCACCCCTCCACTTT
v_call: TRBV5-1; d_call: TRBD2; j_call: TRBJ2-1; clone_size: -; cdr3_aa: CASSLLGAGRDEQFF; cdr3_nt: TGCGCCAGCAGCTTATTGGGGGCCGGGAGGGATGAGCAGTTCTTC
v_call: TRBV27; d_call: TRBD1; j_call: TRBJ2-3; clone_size: -; cdr3_aa: CASSENRGLVTDTQYF; cdr3_nt: TGTGCCAGCAGCGAGAACAGGGGTTTGGTCACAGATACGCAGTATTTT
v_call: TRBV29-1; d_call: -; j_call: TRBJ2-1; clone_size: -; cdr3_aa: CSVDTGYYNEQFF; cdr3_nt: TGCAGCGTTGATACAGGGTATTACAATGAGCAGTTCTTC
v_call: TRBV18; d_call: -; j_call: TRBJ1-5; clone_size: -; cdr3_aa: CASSPGLQGLFPQHF; cdr3_nt: TGTGCCAGCTCCCCAGGCTTACAGGGCTTATTCCCCCAGCATTTT
v_call: TRBV25-1; d_call: -; j_call: TRBJ2-5; clone_size: -; cdr3_aa: CASSQNREGSQYF; cdr3_nt: TGTGCCAGCAGCCAGAACAGGGAGGGGAGCCAGTACTTC
v_call: TRBV27; d_call: -; j_call: TRBJ1-5; clone_size: -; cdr3_aa: CASSRDRRNQPQHF; cdr3_nt: TGTGCCAGCAGCCGCGACAGGAGGAATCAGCCCCAGCATTTT
v_call: TRBV15; d_call: -; j_call: TRBJ2-1; clone_size: -; cdr3_aa: CATGRDSPLKGNEQFF; cdr3_nt: TGTGCCACCGGCAGAGATAGCCCCCTAAAGGGCAATGAGCAGTTCTTC
v_call: TRBV7-2; d_call: TRBD2; j_call: TRBJ2-5; clone_size: once; cdr3_aa: CASSWSGGGETQYF; cdr3_nt: TGTGCCAGCTCCTGGTCGGGCGGGGGGGAGACCCAGTACTTC